This T cell receptor (beta chain) was captured by sequencing in a study of low-dose radiotherapy and immunotherapy resistance in tumors. In the study overall: Patients were treated with intravenous nivolumab at 240 mg every two weeks and were also dosed with ipilimumab at 1 mg/kg every six weeks.

The time point here: after trial treatment. As to treatment: LDRT plus nivolumab, ipilimumab, low-dose cyclophosphamide and aspirin (RACIN trial). Patients eligible had advanced solid tumors without tumor-infiltrating lymphocytes. The CDR3 extends over 13 amino acids. Trimming removed 5 bases from V and 3 bases from J, with 10 bases in between. Germline CDR1 MNHNS, CDR2 SASEGT. Alpha and beta chains were covered, as first-strand cDNA relied on TRAV- and TRBV-specific primers. PCR amplification of the TCRs was performed with Phusion for 20 PCR cycles, and it relied on a constant-region primer together with a V-primer adapter. From the reads, TCRdb called clonotypes with MiXCR, one entry per CDR3 protein. Among roughly 100,000 distinct CDR3 sequences listed, 20% to 25% were seen once. This clonotype was counted only a few times.

The sequence came from a female donor with ovarian cancer. The sequencing here drew on PBMCs, taken after low-dose radiotherapy plus immunotherapy. V and J are TRBV6-1 and TRBJ2-5; no definite D call. This CDR3 reads CASSYNLKETQYF. The CDR3 region has the DNA TGTGCCAGCAGTTATAACTTGAAAGAGACCCAGTACTTC.